This is a list of T cell receptor beta chains from one sample in a study of CD8 T cells in Susac syndrome. TCRdb redid the calling of the immunoSEQ multiplex PCR reads with MiXCR, one entry per CDR3 protein. This sample has roughly 44,000 distinct CDR3 sequences, with more than 85% found just once. Specimen: CD8+ T cells from PBMCs. These TCRs come from a human donor in good health. Both conserved end residues are part of each CDR3. The D gene is left open where the match is weak. Size values are once, few and many counts, or a class for expanded clones, and some rows have none.

V gene: TRBV7-8; clone size: NA; D gene: NA; J gene: TRBJ2-1; CDR3 protein: CASSPRPSLARINEQFF; CDR3 DNA: TGTGCCAGCAGCCCAAGACCCTCACTAGCTAGGATCAATGAGCAGTTCTTC
V gene: TRBV20-1; clone size: NA; D gene: TRBD2; J gene: TRBJ2-7; CDR3 protein: CSARDGGGSYEQYF; CDR3 DNA: TGCAGTGCTAGAGATGGTGGCGGGAGCTACGAGCAGTACTTC
V gene: TRBV7-6; clone size: NA; D gene: TRBD2; J gene: TRBJ2-2; CDR3 protein: CASSTLPGLAGVTNTGELFF; CDR3 DNA: TGTGCCAGCAGCACCCTGCCGGGACTAGCGGGCGTAACGAACACCGGGGAGCTGTTTTTT
V gene: TRBV7-9; clone size: NA; D gene: NA; J gene: TRBJ1-2; CDR3 protein: CASSSGYLQEGYTF; CDR3 DNA: TGTGCCAGCAGCTCCGGATATTTACAGGAGGGCTACACCTTC
V gene: TRBV28; clone size: NA; D gene: NA; J gene: TRBJ2-7; CDR3 protein: CASRVDYEQYF; CDR3 DNA: TGTGCCAGCCGAGTGGACTACGAGCAGTACTTC
V gene: TRBV4-1; clone size: NA; D gene: NA; J gene: TRBJ2-2; CDR3 protein: CASSLSGNTGELFF; CDR3 DNA: TGCGCCAGCAGCCTGAGCGGGAACACCGGGGAGCTGTTTTTT
V gene: TRBV20-1; clone size: NA; D gene: TRBD1; J gene: TRBJ2-1; CDR3 protein: CSAWDRSSYNEQFF; CDR3 DNA: TGCAGTGCTTGGGACAGAAGCTCCTACAATGAGCAGTTCTTC
V gene: TRBV29-1; clone size: NA; D gene: TRBD1; J gene: TRBJ1-2; CDR3 protein: CSVDEGTGLGYTF; CDR3 DNA: TGCAGCGTTGACGAAGGGACAGGCCTTGGCTACACCTTC
V gene: TRBV6-5; clone size: once; D gene: TRBD1; J gene: TRBJ1-2; CDR3 protein: CASSWTGFGYTF; CDR3 DNA: TGTGCCAGCAGCTGGACAGGGTTCGGCTACACCTTC
V gene: TRBV5-1; clone size: NA; D gene: TRBD2; J gene: TRBJ2-1; CDR3 protein: CASSLAFGRYNEQFF; CDR3 DNA: TGCGCCAGCAGCTTGGCCTTCGGGAGGTACAATGAGCAGTTCTTC
V gene: TRBV5-1; clone size: NA; D gene: NA; J gene: TRBJ1-2; CDR3 protein: CASSLGGFGYTF; CDR3 DNA: TGCGCCAGCAGCTTGGGCGGTTTTGGCTACACCTTC
V gene: TRBV12-3/TRBV12-4; clone size: NA; D gene: NA; J gene: TRBJ2-2; CDR3 protein: CASSFGGELFF; CDR3 DNA: TGTGCCAGCAGTTTCGGCGGGGAGCTGTTTTTT
V gene: TRBV12-3/TRBV12-4; clone size: NA; D gene: NA; J gene: TRBJ1-1; CDR3 protein: CASSFGGAEAFF; CDR3 DNA: TGTGCCAGCAGTTTTGGAGGGGCCGAAGCTTTCTTT
V gene: TRBV29-1; clone size: NA; D gene: TRBD1; J gene: TRBJ1-4; CDR3 protein: CSDQGAGATNEKLFF; CDR3 DNA: TGCAGCGACCAGGGGGCCGGTGCAACTAATGAAAAACTGTTTTTT
V gene: TRBV6-4; clone size: NA; D gene: NA; J gene: TRBJ2-3; CDR3 protein: CATAPREGESDTQYF; CDR3 DNA: TGTGCCACTGCGCCCCGGGAAGGGGAGTCAGATACGCAGTATTTT
V gene: TRBV18; clone size: NA; D gene: TRBD2; J gene: TRBJ2-5; CDR3 protein: CASSPVGREFQETQYF; CDR3 DNA: TGTGCCAGCTCACCAGTAGGGCGGGAGTTCCAAGAGACCCAGTACTTC
V gene: TRBV5-1; clone size: NA; D gene: NA; J gene: TRBJ1-1; CDR3 protein: CASSLAHLNTEAFF; CDR3 DNA: TGCGCCAGCAGCTTGGCTCATCTGAACACTGAAGCTTTCTTT
V gene: TRBV19; clone size: NA; D gene: NA; J gene: TRBJ1-2; CDR3 protein: CASSISLAEGTYGYTF; CDR3 DNA: TGTGCCAGTAGTATATCTCTCGCTGAAGGGACTTATGGCTACACCTTC
V gene: TRBV6-5; clone size: NA; D gene: NA; J gene: TRBJ2-7; CDR3 protein: CARRDHSYEQYF; CDR3 DNA: TGTGCCCGTCGCGACCACTCCTACGAGCAGTACTTC
V gene: TRBV7-9; clone size: NA; D gene: TRBD2; J gene: TRBJ2-5; CDR3 protein: CASRTGGQETQYF; CDR3 DNA: TGTGCCAGCAGAACGGGAGGGCAAGAGACCCAGTACTTC
V gene: TRBV7-9; clone size: NA; D gene: NA; J gene: TRBJ2-1; CDR3 protein: CASSWGGVYNEQFF; CDR3 DNA: TGTGCCAGCAGCTGGGGGGGCGTTTACAATGAGCAGTTCTTC
V gene: TRBV20-1; clone size: NA; D gene: NA; J gene: TRBJ2-1; CDR3 protein: CSARVRDNEQFF; CDR3 DNA: TGCAGTGCTAGAGTGCGGGACAATGAGCAGTTCTTC
V gene: TRBV29-1; clone size: NA; D gene: TRBD2; J gene: TRBJ2-1; CDR3 protein: CSVGGLATKLYNEQFF; CDR3 DNA: TGCAGCGTTGGGGGACTAGCGACCAAACTCTACAATGAGCAGTTCTTC
V gene: TRBV19; clone size: NA; D gene: NA; J gene: TRBJ1-2; CDR3 protein: CASSIGPAYGYTF; CDR3 DNA: TGTGCCAGTAGTATCGGGCCAGCGTATGGCTACACCTTC
V gene: TRBV29-1; clone size: once; D gene: TRBD2; J gene: TRBJ2-1; CDR3 protein: CSVYPSGRDYNEQFF; CDR3 DNA: TGCAGCGTGTATCCTAGCGGGAGGGACTACAATGAGCAGTTCTTC
V gene: TRBV27; clone size: NA; D gene: NA; J gene: TRBJ2-2; CDR3 protein: CASSFLGNTGELFF; CDR3 DNA: TGTGCCAGCAGTTTTTTGGGGAACACCGGGGAGCTGTTTTTT
V gene: TRBV7-2; clone size: NA; D gene: TRBD1; J gene: TRBJ1-2; CDR3 protein: CASILPPDRGGYTF; CDR3 DNA: TGTGCCAGCATCCTGCCCCCCGACAGGGGAGGCTACACCTTC
V gene: TRBV2; clone size: NA; D gene: NA; J gene: TRBJ2-3; CDR3 protein: CASSEKGFQYF; CDR3 DNA: TGTGCCAGCAGTGAGAAAGGATTCCAGTATTTT
V gene: TRBV6-6; clone size: NA; D gene: TRBD2; J gene: TRBJ2-1; CDR3 protein: CASSKLAGGPNEQFF; CDR3 DNA: TGTGCCAGCAGTAAACTAGCGGGAGGGCCTAATGAGCAGTTCTTC
V gene: TRBV9; clone size: NA; D gene: TRBD2; J gene: TRBJ2-1; CDR3 protein: CASSVTSGSNEQFF; CDR3 DNA: TGTGCCAGCAGCGTAACTAGCGGGAGCAATGAGCAGTTCTTC
V gene: TRBV6-2/TRBV6-3; clone size: NA; D gene: NA; J gene: TRBJ1-5; CDR3 protein: CASSYVGRQPQHF; CDR3 DNA: TGTGCCAGCAGTTACGTCGGTCGTCAGCCCCAGCATTTT
V gene: TRBV20-1; clone size: NA; D gene: TRBD1; J gene: TRBJ2-7; CDR3 protein: CSAFRDREAYEQYF; CDR3 DNA: TGCAGTGCTTTTCGGGACAGGGAGGCCTACGAGCAGTACTTC
V gene: TRBV3-1; clone size: NA; D gene: NA; J gene: TRBJ2-3; CDR3 protein: CASSQPFSGTDTQYF; CDR3 DNA: TGTGCCAGCAGCCAACCCTTTTCGGGAACAGATACGCAGTATTTT
V gene: TRBV7-2; clone size: NA; D gene: NA; J gene: TRBJ1-5; CDR3 protein: CASSPNQPQHF; CDR3 DNA: TGTGCCAGCAGCCCTAATCAGCCCCAGCATTTT
V gene: TRBV23-1; clone size: NA; D gene: TRBD1; J gene: TRBJ2-1; CDR3 protein: CASSPCRQGSYNEQFF; CDR3 DNA: TGCGCCAGCAGTCCCTGCCGACAGGGCTCCTACAATGAGCAGTTCTTC
V gene: TRBV2; clone size: NA; D gene: TRBD1; J gene: TRBJ1-6; CDR3 protein: CASRSLTGGSPLHF; CDR3 DNA: TGTGCCAGCAGGTCACTGACAGGGGGATCACCCCTCCACTTT
V gene: TRBV11-2; clone size: NA; D gene: NA; J gene: TRBJ2-7; CDR3 protein: CASSLWPGDEQYF; CDR3 DNA: TGTGCCAGCAGCTTGTGGCCCGGTGACGAGCAGTACTTC
V gene: TRBV7-9; clone size: once; D gene: NA; J gene: TRBJ2-4; CDR3 protein: CASSSDSGRYF; CDR3 DNA: TGTGCCAGCAGCTCTGACAGCGGACGGTACTTC
V gene: TRBV6-5; clone size: NA; D gene: TRBD1; J gene: TRBJ2-1; CDR3 protein: CASAAGQGAGNEQFF; CDR3 DNA: TGTGCCAGCGCCGCGGGACAGGGGGCAGGCAATGAGCAGTTCTTC
V gene: TRBV9; clone size: few; D gene: TRBD2; J gene: TRBJ2-1; CDR3 protein: CASSVDLASGNEQFF; CDR3 DNA: TGTGCCAGCAGCGTAGATTTGGCTAGCGGGAATGAGCAGTTCTTC
V gene: TRBV28; clone size: NA; D gene: TRBD2; J gene: TRBJ2-5; CDR3 protein: CASSLPAGVRETQYF; CDR3 DNA: TGTGCCAGCAGTTTGCCAGCGGGAGTAAGAGAGACCCAGTACTTC
V gene: TRBV25-1; clone size: NA; D gene: NA; J gene: TRBJ1-1; CDR3 protein: CASSESHSWGEAFF; CDR3 DNA: TGTGCCAGCAGTGAATCCCACAGCTGGGGTGAAGCTTTCTTT
V gene: TRBV2; clone size: NA; D gene: TRBD2; J gene: TRBJ2-3; CDR3 protein: CASSVGRGPSPRTDTQYF; CDR3 DNA: TGTGCCAGCAGTGTTGGGAGGGGCCCGTCGCCCCGTACAGATACGCAGTATTTT
V gene: TRBV28; clone size: NA; D gene: NA; J gene: TRBJ2-5; CDR3 protein: CASSLTGMETQYF; CDR3 DNA: TGTGCCAGCAGTTTAACAGGGATGGAGACCCAGTACTTC
V gene: TRBV2; clone size: NA; D gene: NA; J gene: TRBJ2-7; CDR3 protein: CASSDQSPPYEQYF; CDR3 DNA: TGTGCCAGCAGTGACCAATCCCCCCCCTACGAGCAGTACTTC
V gene: TRBV6-5; clone size: NA; D gene: NA; J gene: TRBJ2-7; CDR3 protein: CASSYSLTGAYEQYF; CDR3 DNA: TGTGCCAGCAGTTACTCTTTGACAGGAGCCTACGAGCAGTACTTC
V gene: TRBV19; clone size: NA; D gene: NA; J gene: TRBJ2-3; CDR3 protein: CATSQGYTDTQYF; CDR3 DNA: TGTGCCACCTCCCAGGGGTACACAGATACGCAGTATTTT
V gene: TRBV7-7; clone size: once; D gene: NA; J gene: TRBJ2-3; CDR3 protein: CASSLDNTDTQYF; CDR3 DNA: TGTGCCAGCAGCTTAGATAACACAGATACGCAGTATTTT
V gene: TRBV19; clone size: NA; D gene: TRBD2; J gene: TRBJ2-1; CDR3 protein: CASTPAGVSHNEQFF; CDR3 DNA: TGTGCCAGTACCCCAGCGGGAGTCAGCCACAATGAGCAGTTCTTC
V gene: TRBV7-9; clone size: NA; D gene: NA; J gene: TRBJ1-5; CDR3 protein: CASSLEAGDQPQHF; CDR3 DNA: TGTGCCAGCAGCTTAGAGGCAGGGGATCAGCCCCAGCATTTT
V gene: TRBV6-6; clone size: NA; D gene: NA; J gene: TRBJ1-2; CDR3 protein: CASSFSAGLANYGYTF; CDR3 DNA: TGTGCCAGCAGTTTCTCGGCGGGCTTGGCAAACTATGGCTACACCTTC
V gene: TRBV5-6; clone size: NA; D gene: NA; J gene: TRBJ2-7; CDR3 protein: CASSYRGLGGEQYF; CDR3 DNA: TGTGCCAGCAGCTACAGGGGTCTTGGGGGGGAGCAGTACTTC
V gene: TRBV20-1; clone size: NA; D gene: TRBD2; J gene: TRBJ2-1; CDR3 protein: CSARGLAGVEQFF; CDR3 DNA: TGCAGTGCTAGAGGTCTAGCGGGAGTGGAGCAGTTCTTC
V gene: TRBV29-1; clone size: NA; D gene: NA; J gene: TRBJ1-1; CDR3 protein: CSDVLGTEAFF; CDR3 DNA: TGCAGCGATGTTTTGGGGACTGAAGCTTTCTTT
V gene: TRBV11-1; clone size: once; D gene: TRBD2; J gene: TRBJ2-7; CDR3 protein: CASSLWPSPAGTSGPYEQYF; CDR3 DNA: TGTGCCAGCAGCTTATGGCCCTCACCCGCCGGGACTAGCGGCCCCTACGAGCAGTACTTC